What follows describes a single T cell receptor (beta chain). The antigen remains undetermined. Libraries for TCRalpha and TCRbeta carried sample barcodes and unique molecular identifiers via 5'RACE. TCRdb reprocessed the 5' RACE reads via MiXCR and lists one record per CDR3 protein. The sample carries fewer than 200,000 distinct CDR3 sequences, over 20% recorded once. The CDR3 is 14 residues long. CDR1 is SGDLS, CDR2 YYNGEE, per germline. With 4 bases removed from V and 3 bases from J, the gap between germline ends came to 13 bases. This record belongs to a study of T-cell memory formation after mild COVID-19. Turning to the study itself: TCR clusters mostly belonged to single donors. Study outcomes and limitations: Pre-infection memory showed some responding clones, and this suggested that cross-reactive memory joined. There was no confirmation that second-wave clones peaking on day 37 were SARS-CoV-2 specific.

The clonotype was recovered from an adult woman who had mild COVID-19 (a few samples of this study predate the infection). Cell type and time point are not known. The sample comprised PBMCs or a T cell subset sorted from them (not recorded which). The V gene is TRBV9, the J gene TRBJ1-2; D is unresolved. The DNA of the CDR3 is TGTGCCAGCAGCCCCAGACCCCCCGACTATGGCTACACCTTC. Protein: CASSPRPPDYGYTF.